This T cell receptor beta chain was sequenced in a study of blood T cell repertoires in COVID-19. Study context: The United States, Italy and Spain provided the acute and convalescent COVID-19 samples.

Trimming at V came to 2 bases and at J to 3 bases, leaving 11 bases not matched to a gene. Germline CDR1 reads MNHEY; CDR2 reads SVGEGT. The CDR3 runs to 17 residues. The method was immunoSEQ multiplex PCR; TCRdb's version includes in-frame clones alone and lacks a portion of them. The data show about 170,000 clones, about 85% seen once. The chain carries TRBV6-2 or TRBV6-3 and TRBJ2-7; TRBD2 agrees at 9 bases. The specimen was peripheral blood. The sequence came from a human donor with acute or convalescent COVID-19. The donor label of this sample is uncertain. The CDR3 protein is CASSYEGSGGLFYEQYF. The CDR3 bases are TGTGCCAGCAGTTACGAGGGGAGCGGGGGGTTGTTCTACGAGCAGTACTTC.